Presented here are 23 T cell receptor beta chains from one specimen sequenced in a study of CD8+ T cells in alopecia areata. RNA extraction was followed by reverse transcription into cDNA, which acted as the sequencing template. Generated by immunoSEQ multiplex PCR, the TCRdb table keeps only in-frame clones and is missing some. The sample contains about 270,000 clones, none of them singletons. Pooled cutaneous lymph node cells were sorted using CD4, CD8alpha, NKG2D, NKG2ACE and other markers. Input material: CD4+ T cells sorted from a lymph node. Every receptor here comes from a C3H/HeJ mouse with alopecia areata. The MHC haplotype of the strain is H2-k.

This clone was counted only a few times. Genes and germline are mouse. The covered CDR3 bases are TGTGCCAGCAGTGATGACAGGTGGGACTCC. Protein: CASSDDRWDS. The full-length CDR3 reads as CASSDDRWDSDYTF. This chain uses TRBV13-1 with TRBJ1-2; a possible D gene is TRBD1 (5 bases). The read finishes 4 residues shy of the CDR3 end, and the germline J gene is used to complete it. The CDR3 sequence is 14 residues long. Germline CDR1 reads NSHNY; CDR2 reads SYGAGN. The V gene lost 0 bases and the J gene lost 3 bases, with 9 bases spanning the gap.

In this sample, this clone turned up a few times. Gene names follow the mouse nomenclature. The DNA ends 4 residues before the CDR3 does, and the rest of the CDR3 is filled in from the germline J gene. The chain uses TRBV19 and TRBJ2-1; 7 bases fit TRBD1. V trimming: 2 bases; J trimming: 3 bases; junction bases outside the gene matches: 5. CDR3 length: 15 residues. Germline CDR1 FNHDT, CDR2 SITEND (reference sequence). This CDR3 is CASSITGDGYAEQFF. The CDR3 bases that were read are TGTGCCAGCAGTATCACAGGGGATGGCTATGCT.

This clone appeared a few times. Genes and germline come from the mouse. Read sequence stops 4 residues before the CDR3 end, and the germline J gene provides the missing end. The rearrangement joins TRBV13-1 to TRBJ2-5; TRBD2 matches 9 bases. This CDR3 contains 15 residues. CDR1 is NSHNY, CDR2 SYGAGN, per germline. V dropped 3 bases and J dropped 2; count of bases not matched to a gene: 4. The part of the CDR3 DNA that was read is TGTGCCAGCAGTGCCCAACTGGGGGGCCAAGAC. Amino acid sequence: CASSAQLGGQD. The complete CDR3 protein is CASSAQLGGQDTQYF.

The table lists this clone with a few counts. Mouse germline and gene names are used. The read halts 4 residues ahead of the CDR3 end, with the missing end drawn from the germline J gene. V gene TRBV13-3 combines with J gene TRBJ1-1; D ambiguous. The germline CDR1 and CDR2 sequences are NNHDY and SYVADS. The CDR3 has 12 amino acids. The CDR3 spells CASSDRRQEVFF. The part of the CDR3 DNA that was read is TGTGCCAGCAGTGATCGCAGACAA.

Comments on this clone: All gene names here are mouse names. The read terminates 4 residues ahead of where the CDR3 ends, so the germline J gene completes it. V usage is TRBV13-1 and J usage is TRBJ2-3; TRBD2 aligns across 8 bases. This CDR3 region has 17 residues. Trimming took 0 bases from V and 1 from J; bases not matched to a gene: 7. CDR1 and CDR2 (germline): NSHNY, SYGAGN. The CDR3 protein is CASSDAPWGDGAETLYF. CDR3 DNA (partial): TGTGCCAGCAGTGATGCACCCTGGGGGGATGGTGCAGAA.

A note on this clone: Any gene name here is a mouse gene name. The CDR3 end falls 3 residues outside the read, so it is completed with the germline J gene. Additional DNA sequences in this sample encode the identical CDR3. This sequence joins TRBV19 and TRBJ1-6; TRBD1 matches 8 bases. TRBJ1-6 is sorted into the ORF group, with uncertain function. This CDR3 contains 15 residues. Germline assignment: CDR1 FNHDT and CDR2 SITEND (reference sequence). The J segment lost 3 bases and the V segment lost 5 bases, leaving 4 bases of the junction unmatched. CDR3 DNA (partial): TGTGCCAGCAGGCCCGGACAGGGCTATAATTCGCCC. It specifies CASRPGQGYNSP. The CDR3, in full, reads CASRPGQGYNSPLYF.

This clone was counted only a few times. Mouse gene names and germline throughout. The missing CDR3 end, 3 residues past where the read stops, is filled in from the germline J gene. The chain links TRBV19 to TRBJ1-6; 7 nucleotides align to TRBD1. TRBJ1-6 is designated an ORF whose function remains uncertain. This CDR3 is built from 14 residues. Germline V gene sequence: CDR1 FNHDT, CDR2 SITEND (reference sequence). Germline trimming cut 5 bases from V and 8 bases from J; bases unmatched to any gene: 7. The CDR3 bases that were read are TGTGCCAGCAGCAAACAGGGGCAGGATTCGCCC. It translates to CASSKQGQDSP. The complete CDR3 sequence is CASSKQGQDSPLYF.

A word on this clone: Gene names are the mouse ones. The read ends 3 residues shy of where the CDR3 ends; the end is completed using the germline J gene. The gene calls are TRBV19 and TRBJ1-6; 11 bases are a match to TRBD1. TRBJ1-6 is an ORF for which the function is uncertain. Germline assignment: CDR1 FNHDT and CDR2 SITEND (reference sequence). V was clipped by 2 bases and J by 8 bases; unmatched bases: 3. The CDR3 runs to 15 residues. The CDR3 DNA, read in part, is TGTGCCAGCAGTATCGGGGACAGGGGGTATTCGCCC. It specifies CASSIGDRGYSP. The CDR3 in its entirety is CASSIGDRGYSPLYF.

This clone was observed a handful of times. Here the gene names and germline are mouse. The sequence runs out 4 residues before the end of the CDR3; the remainder is reconstructed from the germline J gene. Additional DNA sequences in this sample encode the identical CDR3. The chain has TRBV19 and TRBJ2-2; TRBD1 agrees at 10 bases. CDR1 and CDR2 (germline): FNHDT, SITEND (reference sequence). The CDR3 length is 15 residues. V gave up 4 bases and J gave up 4 bases; unmatched junction bases: 4. CDR3 sequence reads: CASSRQGAGTGQLYF. Incomplete CDR3 DNA: TGTGCCAGCAGTCGACAGGGGGCCGGCACCGGG.

Only a few counts were recorded for this clone. Gene names and germline refer to mouse. The read is 4 residues too short to cover the CDR3 end, so that end is filled in from the germline J gene. Different DNA sequences within this sample yield the same CDR3. The chain recombines TRBV19 with TRBJ2-5; tentatively, D is TRBD1 (6 bases). V gave up 0 bases and J gave up 2 bases, with 7 bases separating them. Germline V gene sequence: CDR1 FNHDT, CDR2 SITEND (reference sequence). There are 14 residues in the CDR3. The CDR3 here is CASSIGDIQDTQYF. The sequenced CDR3 bases are TGTGCCAGCAGTATAGGGGACATCCAAGAC.

This clone has only a few counts. Genes here carry mouse names. Sequencing ends 4 residues short of the CDR3 end; the germline J gene provides the rest. This sequence joins TRBV1 and TRBJ2-4; perhaps TRBD1 as D (6 bases). The germline gives CDR1 NSQYPW, CDR2 LRSPGD (reference sequence). V lost 4 bases, J lost 0 bases, and 11 bases lay in between. The length of the CDR3 is 15 residues. Partial CDR3 DNA: TGCACCTGCAGTGGGACAGATTCTAGTCAAAAC. Translation: CTCSGTDSSQN. The whole CDR3 sequence is CTCSGTDSSQNTLYF.

A word on this clone: Germline and genes here are mouse. The sequenced fragment ends 4 residues before the CDR3 boundary, so the rest is inferred from the germline J gene. V gene TRBV5 combines with J gene TRBJ2-3; D gene unclear. The CDR3 sequence is 16 residues long. V lost 0 bases and J lost 0, with 10 bases in between. The germline V gene encodes CDR1 LGHNA and CDR2 YNLKQL (reference sequence). The CDR3 DNA, read in part, is TGTGCCAGCAGCCAAGATCCCCAGACTAGTGCAGAA. It specifies CASSQDPQTSAE. The entire CDR3 protein is CASSQDPQTSAETLYF.

As for this clone: Gene names follow the mouse nomenclature. The read halts 4 residues ahead of the CDR3 end, with the missing end drawn from the germline J gene. The rearrangement joins TRBV19 to TRBJ2-7; 7 positions agree with TRBD2. Germline CDR1 reads FNHDT; CDR2 reads SITEND (reference sequence). The CDR3 has 13 residues. V was clipped by 5 bases and J by 2 bases; unmatched bases: 4. The CDR3 DNA, read in part, is TGTGCCAGCAGCCCACTGGGGCCCTAT. This gives the protein CASSPLGPY. From start to end, the CDR3 is CASSPLGPYEQYF.

As concerns this clone: This may come from a read error, since a much larger clone is one base off. Mouse germline and gene names are used. The missing CDR3 end, 4 residues past where the read stops, is filled in from the germline J gene. This CDR3 is also generated by other DNA sequences in the sample. The chain employs TRBV19 and TRBJ2-7, with 7 nucleotides matching TRBD1. V lost 5 bases to trimming and J lost 3 bases; unmatched junction nucleotides: 2. The CDR3 has 12 residues. Germline CDR1 and CDR2: FNHDT and SITEND (reference sequence). CDR3 DNA (partial): TGTGCCAGCAGGGGGGACAGCTAT. This gives the protein CASRGDSY. In full, the CDR3 is CASRGDSYEQYF.

This clone was observed a few times. Gene names denote mouse genes. The read comes to an end 4 residues before the CDR3 does, leaving the germline J gene to fill in the end. V gene TRBV5 combines with J gene TRBJ2-7; D uncertain. V shed 0 bases and J shed 0 bases, with 6 bases lying between them. Germline CDR1 is LGHNA and CDR2 is YNLKQL (reference sequence). The CDR3 is made up of 14 amino acids. This CDR3 reads CASSQEGSSYEQYF. Partial CDR3 DNA: TGTGCCAGCAGCCAAGAGGGGAGCTCCTAT.

In its sample, this clone was seen a few times. The gene names here belong to mouse. The CDR3 extends 4 residues past the end of the read, so its final part is completed from the germline J gene. This chain connects TRBV31 to TRBJ2-7, with unresolved D. Germline V lookup: CDR1 GKSSPN, CDR2 SITVG. The CDR3 is 13 amino acids. The DNA read from the CDR3 is TGTGCCTGGAGTCTCGACCCCAGGTAT. Amino acid sequence: CAWSLDPRY. The entire CDR3 protein reads CAWSLDPRYEQYF.

A remark on this clone: Gene names and germline refer to mouse. The read is 4 residues too short to cover the CDR3 end, so that end is filled in from the germline J gene. This chain joins TRBV1 and TRBJ1-1; D perhaps matches TRBD1 (5 bases). Germline values: CDR1 NSQYPW, CDR2 LRSPGD (reference sequence). This CDR3 contains 14 residues. Trimming stripped 1 base from V and 4 bases from J, with 10 bases between. The chain's CDR3 is CTCSAVRQTTEVFF. CDR3 DNA, as far as it was read: TGCACCTGCAGTGCAGTGAGACAGACCACA.

About this clone: Germline and genes here are mouse. The read finishes 4 residues shy of the CDR3 end, and the germline J gene is used to complete it. The rearrangement uses TRBV1 and TRBJ2-5, with 8 bases lining up with TRBD2. V gave up 6 bases and J gave up 0 bases; unmatched junction bases: 2. The germline gives CDR1 NSQYPW, CDR2 LRSPGD (reference sequence). The CDR3 is made up of 14 amino acids. The DNA read from the CDR3 is TGCACCTGCAGGACTGGGGATAACCAAGAC. Protein: CTCRTGDNQD. The CDR3, in full, reads CTCRTGDNQDTQYF.

In this sample, this clone turned up a few times. Gene names and germline refer to mouse. The read comes to an end 4 residues before the CDR3 does, leaving the germline J gene to fill in the end. This rearrangement joins TRBV13-3 to TRBJ2-2, with a tentative D call TRBD2 (7 bases). Germline lookup yields CDR1 NNHDY and CDR2 SYVADS. The CDR3 length is 15 residues. Trimming removed 5 bases from V and 3 bases from J, with 14 bases in between. CDR3 DNA (partial): TGTGCCAGCAGGCTCATGGGGGGCGACACCGGG. This sequence encodes CASRLMGGDTG. The entire CDR3 is CASRLMGGDTGQLYF.

With respect to this clone: Germline and genes here are mouse. The CDR3 end lies 4 residues beyond the end of the read and is filled in from the germline J gene. The chain employs TRBV19 and TRBJ2-5; D call uncertain. The CDR3 is made up of 14 amino acids. The germline V and J ends were trimmed by 4 bases and 0 bases, with 9 bases remaining between them. CDR1 FNHDT and CDR2 SITEND come from the germline V gene (reference sequence). CDR3 DNA, as far as it was read: TGTGCCAGCAGTCCGACACATAACCAAGAC. Its protein is CASSPTHNQD. The complete CDR3 sequence is CASSPTHNQDTQYF.

On this clone itself: Genes here carry mouse names. The sequenced fragment ends 4 residues before the CDR3 boundary, so the rest is inferred from the germline J gene. This chain joins TRBV13-1 and TRBJ2-1, with D maybe TRBD2 (8 bases). V dropped 0 bases and J dropped 4 bases, with 14 bases sitting between them. The germline CDR1 and CDR2 sequences are NSHNY and SYGAGN. The CDR3 has 16 amino acids. The DNA read from the CDR3 is TGTGCCAGCAGTGATGCAGGGGGGGGCGGATATGCT. Translation: CASSDAGGGGYA. In full, the CDR3 is CASSDAGGGGYAEQFF.

Comment on this clone: Gene names refer to mouse genes. The read ends 4 residues before the CDR3 terminus; that terminus is restored from the germline J gene. This sample includes further DNA sequences coding for the same CDR3. J is TRBJ1-2 and V is TRBV1, with 9 bases identical to TRBD1. Germline loops: CDR1 NSQYPW, CDR2 LRSPGD (reference sequence). The junction had 2 bases not matched to a gene; V was cut back by 3 bases and J by 0 bases. The CDR3 runs to 15 residues. The CDR3 sequence: CTCSARQGANSDYTF. CDR3 DNA, as far as it was read: TGCACCTGCAGTGCCCGACAGGGGGCAAACTCC.

About this clone itself: Genes and germline are mouse. From the germline J gene comes the end of the CDR3, since the read stops 4 residues before it. The sample carries other DNA sequences with the same CDR3. The chain links TRBV13-2 to TRBJ2-5; the match to TRBD2 covers 9 bases. Germline CDR1 and CDR2: NNHNN and SYGAGS (reference sequence). The ends lost 0 bases at V and 3 bases at J; junction bases unmatched: 2. The length of the CDR3 is 15 residues. Incomplete CDR3 DNA: TGTGCCAGCGGTGATGTGGGGGGGCGACAAGAC. Amino acids: CASGDVGGRQD. In full, the CDR3 reads CASGDVGGRQDTQYF.